One and the same sample provided the 29 T cell receptor beta chains below, sequenced in a study of CD8+ T cells in alopecia areata. The sample's treatment: oral pan-JAK inhibitor, 5-10 mg twice daily. Following extraction, RNA underwent reverse transcription to cDNA, which served as the sequencing template. Generated by immunoSEQ multiplex PCR, the TCRdb table keeps only in-frame clones and is missing some. Among 110,000 to 150,000 clones listed, about 86% were seen once. The material sequenced was CD8+ T cells sorted from blood, taken at week 4, from a patient treated with tofacitinib. The receptors originated from a human donor with alopecia areata.

V and J are TRBV29-1 and TRBJ2-3; D may be TRBD2 (5 bases). Germline V gives CDR1 SQVTM, CDR2 ANQGSEA. V lost 4 bases and J 6 bases, leaving 11 bases between the germline ends. CDR3 length equals 12 residues. CDR3 coding DNA: TGCAGCGTTGGTACTAGATCGGATACGCAGTATTTT. Protein product: CSVGTRSDTQYF.

The chain carries TRBV7-9 and TRBJ2-2; D uncertain. Germline V gives CDR1 SEHNR, CDR2 FQNEAQ (reference sequence). The CDR3 extends over 11 amino acids. V was trimmed by 8 bases and J by 2 bases, leaving 3 bases between them. The chain's CDR3 is CASDNTGELFF. The CDR3 DNA follows: TGTGCCAGCGATAACACCGGGGAGCTGTTTTTT.

This chain uses TRBV29-1 with TRBJ2-3; D is undetermined. The CDR3 extends over 12 amino acids. The germline gives CDR1 SQVTM, CDR2 ANQGSEA. V was cut by 0 bases and J by 1 base, with 2 bases left in between. The CDR3 DNA follows: TGCAGCGTTGAAGACCGCACAGATACGCAGTATTTT. Translating it yields CSVEDRTDTQYF.

The chain is built from TRBV13 and TRBJ2-7; D might be TRBD1 or TRBD2, each matching 6 bases. CDR1 and CDR2 from the germline V gene are PRHDT and FYEKMQ (reference sequence). This CDR3 has 14 residues. The V end was cut by 5 bases, the J end by 2 bases, with 13 bases between. This chain's CDR3 is CASSPWGAAYEQYF. CDR3 nucleotide sequence: TGTGCCAGCAGCCCATGGGGGGCGGCCTACGAGCAGTACTTC. The entire variable domain, with the rest obtained from reference TRBV13 and TRBJ2-7, is as follows: AAGVIQSPRHLIKEKRETATLKCYPIPRHDTVYWYQQGPGQDPQFLISFYEKMQSDKGSIPDRFSAQQFSDYHSELNMSSLELGDSALYFCASSPWGAAYEQYFGPGTRLTVT.

The V gene is TRBV7-8, the J gene TRBJ1-5, with D perhaps TRBD1 (5 bases). The CDR3 consists of 15 residues. Per germline, CDR1 SGHVS and CDR2 FQNEAQ. Between the trimmed V and J ends, which lost 5 bases and 6 bases, there was a span of 17 bases. The CDR3 region has the DNA TGTGCCAGCAGCCCTGGTTGGGGCTCGACTCAGCCCCAGCATTTT. This sequence encodes CASSPGWGSTQPQHF.

The rearrangement uses TRBV5-4 and TRBJ2-3, with no clear D. CDR1 SGHNT and CDR2 YYREEE come from the germline V gene (reference sequence). There are 11 residues in the CDR3. V was shortened by 3 bases and J by 6 bases, with 5 bases between the two germline ends. CDR3 nucleotides: TGTGCCAGCAGCTCCTGGGATACGCAGTATTTT. It yields the protein CASSSWDTQYF.

The genes are TRBV28 and TRBJ2-1; 10 nucleotides agree with TRBD2. The V and J ends lost 3 bases and 3 bases, in that order; junction bases with no gene match: 5. Germline V CDR1 and CDR2: MDHEN, SYDVKM. CDR3 size: 16 residues. This CDR3 is CASSFRGLASYNEQFF. The CDR3 nucleotides are TGTGCCAGCAGTTTCCGGGGACTAGCGAGCTACAATGAGCAGTTCTTC.

V and J are TRBV9 and TRBJ1-2; perhaps TRBD1 as D (6 bases). CDR1 and CDR2 from the germline V gene are SGDLS and YYNGEE. V was clipped by 0 bases and J by 4 bases, with 16 bases between them. CDR3 length: 16 amino acids. DNA for the CDR3: TGTGCCAGCAGCGTAGATCCCGGGGGCAGGAGCTATGGCTACACCTTC. Translating gives CASSVDPGGRSYGYTF. The whole variable domain, remainder taken from reference TRBV9 and TRBJ1-2, is DSGVTQTPKHLITATGQRVTLRCSPRSGDLSVYWYQQSLDQGLQFLIQYYNGEERAKGNILERFSAQQFPDLHSELNLSSLELGDSALYFCASSVDPGGRSYGYTFGSGTRLTVV.

V usage is TRBV6-1 and J usage is TRBJ2-7, with 12 positions matching TRBD1. CDR1 is MNHNS and CDR2 is SASEGT in the germline V gene. The CDR3 covers 16 residues. With 4 bases clipped from V and 2 bases from J, the junction kept 6 bases outside the gene matches. CDR3 loop: CASSGLRDRGPYEQYF. CDR3 in DNA: TGTGCCAGCAGTGGACTCCGGGACAGGGGGCCCTACGAGCAGTACTTC.

The rearrangement joins TRBV14 to TRBJ2-1, with D possibly matching TRBD1 (5 bases). Germline V CDR1 and CDR2: SGHDN, FVKESK. V shed 4 bases and J shed 9 bases, with 13 bases lying between them. CDR3 length: 13 residues. This CDR3 reads CASSRVTAFEQFF. CDR3 bases: TGTGCCAGCAGCCGCGTGACAGCATTTGAGCAGTTCTTC.

This sequence joins TRBV2 and TRBJ2-1; possible D gene TRBD2, 5 bases. The V gene's germline CDR1 is SNHLY and CDR2 FYNNEI. Trimming removed 6 bases at V and 9 bases at J, with 12 bases between. This CDR3 spans 12 amino acids. In DNA, the CDR3 is TGTGCCAGCAGCCCCCCCGGAGGTGAGCAGTTCTTC. Its translation is CASSPPGGEQFF. Full variable domain (rest looked up from reference TRBV2 and TRBJ2-1): EPEVTQTPSHQVTQMGQEVILRCVPISNHLYFYWYRQILGQKVEFLVSFYNNEISEKSEIFDDQFSVERPDGSNFTLKIRSTKLEDSAMYFCASSPPGGEQFFGPGTRLTVL.

The table lists this clone with a few counts. The genes are TRBV7-9 and TRBJ2-3; D is unclear. The germline V gene has CDR1 SEHNR and CDR2 FQNEAQ (reference sequence). V was shortened by 6 bases and J by 1 base, with 14 bases between the two germline ends. The CDR3 length is 15 residues. CDR3 DNA sequence: TGTGCCAGCAGTCGGGCTCCCGCCCGCACAGATACGCAGTATTTT. Its translation is CASSRAPARTDTQYF. Together with reference TRBV7-9 and TRBJ2-3, the CDR3 gives the full variable domain: DTGVSQNPRHKITKRGQNVTFRCDPISEHNRLYWYRQTLGQGPEFLTYFQNEAQLEKSRLLSDRFSAERPKGSFSTLEIQRTEQGDSAMYLCASSRAPARTDTQYFGPGTRLTVL.

The chain employs TRBV7-3 and TRBJ2-1, with TRBD2 identical over 12 bases. The germline V gene encodes CDR1 SGHTA and CDR2 FQGTGA. This CDR3 is built from 15 residues. V lost 4 bases, J lost 7 bases, and 5 bases stayed unmatched. CDR3 residues: CASSSLAGGRNEQFF. The CDR3, as DNA: TGTGCCAGCAGCTCACTAGCGGGGGGTAGGAATGAGCAGTTCTTC.

The chain has TRBV9 and TRBJ2-4, with 7 bases aligning to TRBD1. CDR1 is SGDLS and CDR2 is YYNGEE in the germline V gene. The CDR3 loop spans 13 amino acids. V dropped 4 bases and J dropped 6; count of bases not matched to a gene: 4. CDR3 in amino acids: CASSRDSRNIQYF. Written as DNA, the CDR3 is TGTGCCAGCAGCCGGGACAGCAGAAACATTCAGTACTTC.

The rearrangement uses TRBV29-1 and TRBJ2-3; TRBD2 matches at 8 bases. The CDR3 runs to 16 residues. V lost 7 bases, J lost 0 bases, and 12 bases stayed unmatched. CDR1 and CDR2 (germline): SQVTM, ANQGSEA. The DNA for the CDR3 is TGCAGCGCCTCCGGGACTAGGGGAACTAGCACAGATACGCAGTATTTT. Its protein product is CSASGTRGTSTDTQYF.

The chain combines TRBV29-1 with TRBJ2-7; maybe TRBD1 (6 bases). This CDR3 has 12 residues. CDR1 and CDR2 from the germline V gene are SQVTM and ANQGSEA. Trimming shortened V by 5 bases and J by 3 bases, and 11 bases separated the two germline ends. The CDR3 DNA is TGCAGCGTTACAGGGACGAACTACGAGCAGTACTTC. This sequence encodes CSVTGTNYEQYF.

This clone was picked up one time. This chain uses TRBV10-3 with TRBJ2-7; D not certain. V lost 2 bases, J lost 5 bases, and 4 bases lay in between. Per the germline V gene, CDR1 is ENHRY and CDR2 is SYGVKD. The CDR3 sequence is 11 residues long. The CDR3 nucleotides are TGTGCCATCAGTGAGGGGAACGAGCAGTACTTC. Translating it yields CAISEGNEQYF.

The CDR3 protein is CASSQDPGPYEQYF. CDR3 nucleotide sequence: TGTGCCAGCAGCCAAGATCCCGGCCCCTACGAGCAGTACTTC. This rearrangement joins TRBV7-2 to TRBJ2-7; D gene ambiguous. The V gene lost 5 bases and the J gene lost 2 bases, with 13 bases spanning the gap. The V gene's germline CDR1 is SGHTA and CDR2 FQGNSA. This CDR3 contains 14 residues.

Comment on this clone: The junction departs from the called germline gene at one end, perhaps through a read error. The chain employs TRBV7-7 and TRBJ2-7; the match to TRBD2 covers 7 bases. The CDR3 spans 13 residues. Germline CDR1 is SSHAT and CDR2 is FNYEAQ (reference sequence). CDR3 sequence (DNA): TGTGCTAGCAGCCGGACTAGTTCGGGCGAGCAGTACTTC. Amino acids: CASSRTSSGEQYF.

This clone was detected a few times. The chain employs TRBV29-1 and TRBJ2-2; D is possibly TRBD2 (5 bases). Germline values: CDR1 SQVTM, CDR2 ANQGSEA. The CDR3 has 13 amino acids. Trimming pared 6 bases from V and 0 bases from J, leaving 8 bases between. CDR3 nucleotides: TGCAGCGTCGGACTCACGAACACCGGGGAGCTGTTTTTT. This encodes CSVGLTNTGELFF.

The chain combines TRBV29-1 with TRBJ2-3; maybe TRBD1 (6 bases). The CDR3 runs to 13 residues. Germline V gene lookup returns CDR1 SQVTM and CDR2 ANQGSEA. The ends were cut back, 6 bases at V and 0 bases at J, with 10 bases in the middle. Here the CDR3 DNA reads TGCAGCGTGCAGGGGTCGAGCACAGATACGCAGTATTTT. This encodes CSVQGSSTDTQYF.

The chain couples TRBV7-8 to TRBJ2-6; 7 bases are shared with TRBD2. Unmatched junction bases numbered 11, after V lost 5 bases and J lost 1 base. This CDR3 is built from 18 residues. Germline lookup yields CDR1 SGHVS and CDR2 FQNEAQ. CDR3 DNA sequence: TGTGCCAGCAGCGGCCGGGGGAGGGTCGTATCTGGGGCCAACGTCCTGACTTTC. This codes for CASSGRGRVVSGANVLTF.

The chain joins TRBV4-1 to TRBJ1-2, with 8 bases lining up with TRBD1. The CDR3 contains 15 residues. Germline V gene data show CDR1 as MGHRA and CDR2 as YSYEKL. V shed 0 bases and J 4 bases; nucleotides not matched to a gene: 4. The CDR3 loop reads CASSQDRQGAYGYTF. The DNA for the CDR3 is TGCGCCAGCAGCCAAGATCGCCAGGGGGCCTATGGCTACACCTTC.

This clone was counted once. The chain links TRBV5-1 to TRBJ2-7; 9 bases agree with TRBD1. V shed 4 bases, J shed 4 bases, and the junction held 12 bases outside the gene matches. CDR3 size: 16 residues. Per the germline V gene, CDR1 is SGHRS and CDR2 is YFSETQ. The CDR3 coding sequence is TGCGCCAGCAGCGACGGACAGGGGATACCCTCGTACGAGCAGTACTTC. Encoded protein: CASSDGQGIPSYEQYF.

Note on this clone: The junction does not match germline at one end; this may be a read error. DNA for the CDR3: TGCGCCAGCAGCCTGGGGCAAGACAATGAGCAGTTCTTC. Amino acids: CASSLGQDNEQFF. The chain employs TRBV7-9 and TRBJ2-1; tentatively, D is TRBD1 (5 bases). Germline V gives CDR1 SEHNR, CDR2 FQNEAQ (reference sequence). The CDR3 sequence is 13 residues long.

The rearrangement uses TRBV11-2 and TRBJ2-2, with D unclear. The CDR3 consists of 13 residues. With 1 base removed from V and 5 bases from J, the gap between germline ends came to 5 bases. Germline-derived CDR1 and CDR2 are SGHAT and FQNNGV. The CDR3 sequence is CASSLVGTGELFF. The CDR3 coding sequence is TGTGCCAGCAGCTTAGTGGGGACCGGGGAGCTGTTTTTT.

J is TRBJ2-3 and V is TRBV7-9; D might be TRBD2 (6 bases). CDR1 SEHNR and CDR2 FQNEAQ come from the germline V gene (reference sequence). V was pared by 0 bases and J by 4 bases, with 11 bases between. This CDR3 has 15 residues. This CDR3 reads CASSLALAPSDTQYF. The CDR3 nucleotides read TGTGCCAGCAGCTTAGCACTAGCCCCCTCAGATACGCAGTATTTT.

The J gene is TRBJ2-3, the V gene TRBV14, with TRBD1 matching over 7 bases. CDR3 size: 15 residues. Germline V gene sequence: CDR1 SGHDN, CDR2 FVKESK. After removal of 4 bases from V and 3 bases from J, the junction contained 7 bases not matched to a gene. CDR3 sequence (DNA): TGTGCCAGCAGCCGTAGGGGGCAGCGGACAGATACGCAGTATTTT. Translated, it gives CASSRRGQRTDTQYF.

This chain joins TRBV13 and TRBJ1-1; D possibly corresponds to TRBD1 (6 bases). This CDR3 spans 13 amino acids. From germline, CDR1 is PRHDT and CDR2 FYEKMQ (reference sequence). With 4 bases removed from V and 3 bases from J, the gap between germline ends came to 9 bases. The CDR3 region is CASSSRQDTEAFF. In DNA, the CDR3 is TGTGCCAGCAGCTCCCGACAGGACACTGAAGCTTTCTTT.